The 7 T cell receptor beta chains in this list originate from one sample, sequenced in a study of blood T cell repertoires in COVID-19. Method: immunoSEQ multiplex PCR; TCRdb's copy keeps in-frame clones and lacks some. This repertoire shows some 250,000 clones, around 83% found once; its top ten account for roughly 12%. The specimen sequenced was peripheral blood. These receptors all come from a woman aged 60-70 years with active or convalescent COVID-19.

CDR3 nucleotide sequence: TGTGCCTGGAGTGGGGGGGGTGGAAAACTGTTTTTT. Encoded protein: CAWSGGGGKLFF. The V gene is TRBV30, the J gene TRBJ1-4, with D tentatively TRBD1 (5 bases). CDR1 is GTSNPN and CDR2 is SVGIG in the germline V gene (reference sequence). V was clipped by 1 base and J by 10 bases, with 10 bases between them. The CDR3 is made up of 12 amino acids.

J is TRBJ2-1 and V is TRBV6-5; a possible D gene is TRBD1 (5 bases). The length of the CDR3 is 14 residues. V lost 6 bases and J 6 bases, leaving 15 bases between the germline ends. Germline-derived CDR1 and CDR2 are MNHEY and SVGAGI. CDR3 coding DNA: TGTGCCAGCAGAACAGGACGGGCAGTCAATGAGCAGTTCTTC. Translated: CASRTGRAVNEQFF.

The V and J genes are TRBV7-9 and TRBJ1-2; 7 bases match TRBD1. The trim removed 5 bases at V and 7 bases at J, leaving 13 bases unmatched. The CDR3 has 15 residues. Germline loops: CDR1 SEHNR, CDR2 FQNEAQ (reference sequence). DNA for the CDR3: TGTGCCAGCAGCCTCTCGGCAGGGGGTTTCCGTGGCTACACCTTC. Amino acid sequence: CASSLSAGGFRGYTF.

The chain employs TRBV6-5 and TRBJ1-4; 7 bases match TRBD1. Germline CDR1 is MNHEY and CDR2 is SVGAGI. The J segment lost 2 bases and the V segment lost 8 bases, leaving 8 bases of the junction unmatched. The CDR3 extends over 15 amino acids. The CDR3 reads CASLPGTATNEKLFF. The CDR3 region has the DNA TGTGCCAGCCTACCAGGGACAGCGACTAATGAAAAACTGTTTTTT.

The chain joins TRBV4-1 to TRBJ2-3, with 9 bases identical to TRBD2. In germline, CDR1 is MGHRA, CDR2 YSYEKL. CDR3 length equals 12 residues. CDR3 residues: CASSGATDTQYF. The CDR3 DNA sequence: TGCGCGTCTAGCGGGGCCACAGATACGCAGTATTTT.

The V and J genes are TRBV20-1 and TRBJ1-2, with unresolved D. CDR1 and CDR2 (germline): DFQATT, SNEGSKA (reference sequence). V dropped 6 bases and J dropped 6 bases, with 8 bases sitting between them. The CDR3 totals 10 residues. The CDR3 coding sequence is TGCAGTGCCCGGAGGGATGGCTACACCTTC. As protein: CSARRDGYTF.

The chain carries TRBV7-9 and TRBJ2-3; no definite D call. The CDR3 spans 16 residues. V was pared by 4 bases and J by 0 bases, with 14 bases between. Per the germline V gene, CDR1 is SEHNR and CDR2 is FQNEAQ (reference sequence). CDR3 loop: CASSSIRLISTDTQYF. CDR3 nucleotides: TGTGCCAGCAGCTCCATCCGACTTATAAGCACAGATACGCAGTATTTT.